The clone carrying this T cell receptor beta chain was observed a few times. The data stem from a study of PD-L1 blockade in urothelial cancer. V trimming: 4 bases; J trimming: 2 bases; junction bases outside the gene matches: 8. The CDR3 has 15 residues. Per germline, CDR1 SNHLY and CDR2 FYNNEI. TCRdb's copy holds only in-frame clones and misses some; the assay was immunoSEQ multiplex PCR. The sample has around 53,000 clones, under 90% seen once; the top ten hold 5.5% to 7.5%. The receptor was derived from a man between 35 and 55 years old with urothelial cancer. Sequenced material: PBMCs, taken around atezolizumab (anti-PD-L1) treatment. The chain combines TRBV2 with TRBJ2-7; 7 nucleotides line up with TRBD1. The CDR3 protein is CASSGRQGTAYEQYF. The DNA of the CDR3 is TGTGCCAGCAGTGGAAGACAGGGAACAGCCTACGAGCAGTACTTC. The variable domain in full, completed from reference TRBV2 and TRBJ2-7, reads EPEVTQTPSHQVTQMGQEVILRCVPISNHLYFYWYRQILGQKVEFLVSFYNNEISEKSEIFDDQFSVERPDGSNFTLKIRSTKLEDSAMYFCASSGRQGTAYEQYFGPGTRLTVT.